This passage covers 30 T cell receptor beta chains from one sample sequenced in a study of siplizumab effects on memory and regulatory T cells. The repertoire was sequenced with immunoSEQ multiplex PCR; TCRdb's copy has only in-frame clones and lacks some. The data contain about 13,000 clones, approximately 39% of them seen just once; the ten biggest clones take up about a tenth. For these TCRs, the target antigens are not known. Coculturing of the mixed lymphocyte reaction cells was performed at 37°C for over 5 days. The sample taken for sequencing was CFSE-low (dividing) CD8+ T cells sorted from an allogeneic mixed lymphocyte reaction. The receptors shown here come from a human donor in good health; the cells came from an allogeneic mixed lymphocyte reaction.

This clone has more than one count but fewer than ten. This rearrangement joins TRBV27 to TRBJ2-7, with D possibly matching TRBD2 (6 bases). Trimming shortened V by 2 bases and J by 2 bases, and 13 bases separated the two germline ends. CDR1 and CDR2 from the germline V gene are MNHEY and SMNVEV (reference sequence). CDR3 size: 15 residues. This CDR3 is CASSLKGLAAYEQYF. The CDR3 coding sequence is TGTGCCAGCAGTTTAAAGGGGTTAGCGGCCTACGAGCAGTACTTC.

By share of the sample, this clone is medium-sized. This rearrangement joins TRBV7-9 to TRBJ2-7; possible D gene TRBD1, 5 bases. This CDR3 spans 16 amino acids. CDR1 and CDR2 from the germline V gene are SEHNR and FQNEAQ (reference sequence). Deletions cut 5 bases from V and 0 bases from J, with 17 bases between. The CDR3 spells CASSAPVQESSYEQYF. The CDR3 region has the DNA TGTGCCAGCAGCGCCCCGGTACAGGAAAGCTCCTACGAGCAGTACTTC.

V and J are TRBV29-1 and TRBJ2-7; 8 bases fit TRBD2. Germline CDR1 reads SQVTM; CDR2 reads ANQGSEA. This CDR3 contains 13 residues. J gave up 3 bases and V 4 bases, and 5 bases lay outside the gene matches. DNA of the CDR3: TGCAGCGTTGGGGGCGGGGGGAGCTACGAGCAGTACTTC. This encodes CSVGGGGSYEQYF.

This clone was counted between two and nine times. CDR3 sequence reads: CASSQLQGNTEAFF. The CDR3 DNA reads TGTGCCAGCAGCCAATTACAGGGGAACACTGAAGCTTTCTTT. This chain connects TRBV27 to TRBJ1-1, with D maybe TRBD1 (6 bases). This CDR3 spans 14 amino acids. Germline V gene data show CDR1 as MNHEY and CDR2 as SMNVEV (reference sequence). V lost 6 bases to trimming and J lost 1 base, with 12 bases between them.

CDR3 bases: TGTGCCTGGAGCATCGGTCCCTACTACGAGCAGTACTTC. Its protein product is CAWSIGPYYEQYF. The V and J genes are TRBV30 and TRBJ2-7, with D unclear. The CDR3 consists of 13 residues. V was clipped by 3 bases and J by 3 bases, with 12 bases between them. Germline V CDR1 and CDR2: GTSNPN, SVGIG (reference sequence).

In this sample, this clone is medium-sized (0.01 to 0.1%). The rearrangement joins TRBV5-6 to TRBJ2-1, with D tentatively TRBD2 (5 bases). Germline V gene sequence: CDR1 SGHDT, CDR2 YYEEEE. V gave up 2 bases and J gave up 0 bases, with 12 bases separating them. This CDR3 spans 16 amino acids. The CDR3: CASSLEGANSYNEQFF. In DNA, the CDR3 is TGTGCCAGCAGCTTAGAGGGCGCTAACTCCTACAATGAGCAGTTCTTC.

This clone came up a few times. This sequence joins TRBV5-4 and TRBJ2-1, with D maybe TRBD2 (6 bases). V shed 0 bases and J shed 9 bases, with 7 bases lying between them. CDR1 and CDR2 (germline): SGHNT, YYREEE (reference sequence). This CDR3 region has 12 residues. This chain's CDR3 is CASSLGRGEQFF. CDR3 sequence (DNA): TGTGCCAGCAGCTTGGGGCGGGGTGAGCAGTTCTTC.

The chain joins TRBV6-5 to TRBJ1-6, with a weak D call TRBD1 (6 bases). This CDR3 is 16 amino acids long. Looked up from germline, CDR1 is MNHEY and CDR2 is SVGAGI. V was trimmed by 0 bases and J by 3 bases, leaving 9 bases between them. CDR3 bases: TGTGCCAGCAGTTACTCGGCAGGGGTCTATAATTCACCCCTCCACTTT. Its translation: CASSYSAGVYNSPLHF.

This clone was observed a few times. The chain recombines TRBV5-8 with TRBJ2-7; maybe TRBD2 (6 bases). The CDR3 spans 14 residues. Germline V gene sequence: CDR1 SGHTS, CDR2 YDEGEE. Between the trimmed V and J ends, which lost 2 bases and 4 bases, there was a span of 13 bases. The CDR3 region has the DNA TGTGCCAGCAGCTTACGGGGGAAGGGGTACGAGCAGTACTTC. Translating gives CASSLRGKGYEQYF.

This clone was seen a few times. This chain joins TRBV11-3 and TRBJ2-2; tentative D call: TRBD1 (5 bases). The CDR3 has 15 residues. Per germline, CDR1 SGHNT and CDR2 YENEEA. Trimming shortened V by 5 bases and J by 0 bases, and 10 bases separated the two germline ends. CDR3 bases: TGTGCCAGCAGCAAGACAGACACGAACACCGGGGAGCTGTTTTTT. Its translation: CASSKTDTNTGELFF.

In this sample, this clone turned up a few times. The chain couples TRBV14 to TRBJ2-1, with D unclear. CDR3 size: 14 residues. Trimming stripped 0 bases from V and 0 bases from J, with 3 bases between. Per the germline V gene, CDR1 is SGHDN and CDR2 is FVKESK. The CDR3 region has the DNA TGTGCCAGCAGCCAAGATCTCTCCTACAATGAGCAGTTCTTC. Its translation is CASSQDLSYNEQFF.

Relative to its sample, this clone is medium-sized. The V and J genes are TRBV4-1 and TRBJ2-2, with a tentative D call TRBD1 (7 bases). CDR3 length equals 14 residues. CDR1 is MGHRA and CDR2 is YSYEKL in the germline V gene. V was clipped by 8 bases and J by 4 bases, with 14 bases between them. The CDR3 bases are TGCGCCAGCGGCGGGGACAGCCTCACCGGGGAGCTGTTTTTT. Protein product: CASGGDSLTGELFF.

This clone was found a few times. The CDR3, as DNA: TGTGCCAGCAGCTTAGGGCCGTCCCGATATGAGCAGTACTTC. This translates into CASSLGPSRYEQYF. The rearrangement links TRBV7-6 to TRBJ2-7; D gene uncertain. Per the germline V gene, CDR1 is SGHVS and CDR2 is FNYEAQ. The CDR3 has 14 residues. The ends were cut back, 1 base at V and 7 bases at J, with 14 bases in the middle.

This clone has a handful of counts. V gene TRBV27 combines with J gene TRBJ2-7, with TRBD2 matching over 12 bases. With V trimmed by 4 bases and J by 3 bases, 10 bases remained unmatched. This CDR3 comprises 17 residues. The germline gives CDR1 MNHEY, CDR2 SMNVEV (reference sequence). CDR3 sequence reads: CASSSLGTSGPYYEQYF. The CDR3, as DNA: TGTGCCAGCAGTTCTCTCGGGACTAGCGGGCCTTACTACGAGCAGTACTTC.

In its sample, this clone was seen a few times. The chain combines TRBV18 with TRBJ1-1; weak D call: TRBD1 (5 bases). Germline V gene data show CDR1 as KGHSH and CDR2 as LQKENI. This CDR3 is built from 13 residues. Trimming took off 5 bases at V and 2 bases at J, with 9 bases between the two ends. The CDR3 nucleotides are TGTGCCAGCTCAGTCCAGGGAAACACTGAAGCTTTCTTT. Protein product: CASSVQGNTEAFF.

In its sample, this clone is medium-sized. The chain combines TRBV2 with TRBJ2-3; D is uncertain. Germline assignment: CDR1 SNHLY and CDR2 FYNNEI. V dropped 3 bases and J dropped 6 bases, with 7 bases sitting between them. The CDR3 totals 12 residues. CDR3 loop: CASSDFRDTQYF. CDR3 nucleotide sequence: TGTGCCAGCAGTGATTTCCGGGATACGCAGTATTTT.

This clone was observed a few times. The chain is built from TRBV7-9 and TRBJ1-2; TRBD1 matches at 10 bases. Looked up from germline, CDR1 is SEHNR and CDR2 is FQNEAQ (reference sequence). The CDR3 length is 13 residues. J was trimmed by 7 bases and V by 4 bases; bases with no gene match: 3. The CDR3 sequence: CASSSGTGVGYTF. CDR3 DNA: TGTGCCAGCAGCTCGGGGACAGGGGTTGGCTACACCTTC. The complete variable domain, with remaining parts taken from reference TRBV7-9 and TRBJ1-2, reads DTGVSQNPRHKITKRGQNVTFRCDPISEHNRLYWYRQTLGQGPEFLTYFQNEAQLEKSRLLSDRFSAERPKGSFSTLEIQRTEQGDSAMYLCASSSGTGVGYTFGSGTRLTVV.

This clone is medium-sized within its sample. The chain uses TRBV15 and TRBJ1-5; D might be TRBD1 (5 bases). Germline V gene lookup returns CDR1 LNHNV and CDR2 YYDKDF (reference sequence). V lost 0 bases and J lost 6, with 9 bases in between. The CDR3 consists of 14 residues. CDR3 bases: TGTGCCACCAGCAGAGACAGGGAAAGTCAGCCCCAGCATTTT. It codes for CATSRDRESQPQHF.

The chain couples TRBV2 to TRBJ2-7; D is possibly TRBD2 (6 bases). CDR1 and CDR2 (germline): SNHLY, FYNNEI. The CDR3 totals 15 residues. The V gene lost 2 bases and the J gene lost 1 base, with 12 bases spanning the gap. CDR3 in amino acids: CASSEWASASYEQYF. CDR3 nucleotide sequence: TGTGCCAGCAGTGAATGGGCTAGCGCGTCCTACGAGCAGTACTTC. The complete variable domain, with remaining parts taken from reference TRBV2 and TRBJ2-7, reads EPEVTQTPSHQVTQMGQEVILRCVPISNHLYFYWYRQILGQKVEFLVSFYNNEISEKSEIFDDQFSVERPDGSNFTLKIRSTKLEDSAMYFCASSEWASASYEQYFGPGTRLTVT.

This clone was picked up a small number of times. The chain recombines TRBV10-3 with TRBJ1-3; a possible D gene is TRBD1 (5 bases). V shed 6 bases and J shed 1 base, with 10 bases lying between them. The CDR3 is 14 residues long. The germline V gene encodes CDR1 ENHRY and CDR2 SYGVKD. CDR3 nucleotide sequence: TGTGCCATCAGCCCGGACATTTCTGGAAACACCATATATTTT. Translated, it gives CAISPDISGNTIYF.

The table lists this clone with a few counts. V usage is TRBV27 and J usage is TRBJ2-1; weak D call: TRBD2 (7 bases). Germline CDR1 and CDR2: MNHEY and SMNVEV (reference sequence). CDR3 length equals 17 residues. V was cut by 6 bases and J by 0 bases, with 18 bases left in between. As DNA, the CDR3 is TGTGCCAGCAGGGGGGGGCTTCCCTCGAGCTCCTACAATGAGCAGTTCTTC. It translates to CASRGGLPSSSYNEQFF.

The table lists this clone with a few counts. This chain joins TRBV6-5 and TRBJ1-2; D perhaps matches TRBD1 (5 bases). This CDR3 is 14 amino acids long. CDR1 and CDR2 (germline): MNHEY, SVGAGI. V lost 0 bases to trimming and J lost 6 bases, with 11 bases between them. The CDR3 DNA reads as TGTGCCAGCAGTTACTCGGCAGGGATGAATGGCTACACCTTC. Its translation is CASSYSAGMNGYTF.

The V and J genes are TRBV27 and TRBJ2-1; possible D gene TRBD1, 6 bases. The germline CDR1 and CDR2 sequences are MNHEY and SMNVEV (reference sequence). V was clipped by 1 base and J by 7 bases, with 8 bases between them. The length of the CDR3 is 13 residues. This CDR3 is CASSLYQGNEQFF. CDR3 coding DNA: TGTGCCAGCAGTTTATATCAGGGGAATGAGCAGTTCTTC.

This clone was seen a few times. The V gene is TRBV11-3, the J gene TRBJ1-1, with D possibly being TRBD1 (5 bases). This CDR3 contains 13 residues. CDR1 is SGHNT and CDR2 is YENEEA in the germline V gene. Trimming took off 1 base at V and 8 bases at J, with 11 bases between the two ends. The CDR3 is CASSLGTGAEAFF. The CDR3, as DNA: TGTGCCAGCAGCTTAGGAACAGGAGCCGAAGCTTTCTTT.

This clone occurred many times. The V gene is TRBV7-9, the J gene TRBJ2-1, with D perhaps matching TRBD1 (6 bases). CDR1 SEHNR and CDR2 FQNEAQ come from the germline V gene (reference sequence). Trimming left V 7 bases short and J 0 bases short, with 16 bases between. The length of the CDR3 is 16 residues. CDR3 amino acids: CASTSGQGSSYNEQFF. DNA of the CDR3: TGTGCCAGCACTTCCGGGCAGGGGAGCTCCTACAATGAGCAGTTCTTC. The full variable domain, its missing parts supplied by reference TRBV7-9 and TRBJ2-1, is DTGVSQNPRHKITKRGQNVTFRCDPISEHNRLYWYRQTLGQGPEFLTYFQNEAQLEKSRLLSDRFSAERPKGSFSTLEIQRTEQGDSAMYLCASTSGQGSSYNEQFFGPGTRLTVL.

The sample holds a few counts of this clone. V and J are TRBV11-2 and TRBJ1-5; D is unresolved. Germline CDR1 is SGHAT and CDR2 is FQNNGV. V lost 1 base, J lost 0 bases, and 4 bases lay in between. The CDR3 contains 14 residues. The CDR3 sequence is CASSLGNSNQPQHF. The CDR3 DNA is TGTGCCAGCAGCTTAGGGAATAGCAATCAGCCCCAGCATTTT.

This clone was detected a few times. V gene TRBV10-3 combines with J gene TRBJ1-1; maybe TRBD1 (5 bases). Trimming stripped 0 bases from V and 6 bases from J, with 8 bases between. The germline CDR1 and CDR2 sequences are ENHRY and SYGVKD. This CDR3 region has 13 residues. The CDR3 bases are TGTGCCATCAGTGAGTCGGGGGGTCCTGAAGCTTTCTTT. Amino acid sequence: CAISESGGPEAFF.

This clone is medium-sized within its sample. The rearrangement uses TRBV7-9 and TRBJ1-4; D is perhaps TRBD1 (6 bases). CDR3 size: 14 residues. The V and J ends lost 2 bases and 7 bases respectively, with 11 bases between them. Germline lookup yields CDR1 SEHNR and CDR2 FQNEAQ (reference sequence). CDR3 in DNA: TGTGCCAGCAGCTTATCCGGGGGCACTGAAAAACTGTTTTTT. This sequence encodes CASSLSGGTEKLFF. The full variable domain, completed using reference TRBV7-9 and TRBJ1-4, is DTGVSQNPRHKITKRGQNVTFRCDPISEHNRLYWYRQTLGQGPEFLTYFQNEAQLEKSRLLSDRFSAERPKGSFSTLEIQRTEQGDSAMYLCASSLSGGTEKLFFGSGTQLSVL.

The rearrangement joins TRBV5-1 to TRBJ1-4; D gene ambiguous. Germline values: CDR1 SGHRS, CDR2 YFSETQ. The V gene lost 4 bases and the J gene lost 8 bases, with 12 bases spanning the gap. This CDR3 has 13 residues. The CDR3 DNA reads as TGCGCCAGCAGCCCGTGGGTAGACGAAAAACTGTTTTTT. The encoded protein is CASSPWVDEKLFF. Full variable domain (outside the CDR3, taken from reference TRBV5-1 and TRBJ1-4): KAGVTQTPRYLIKTRGQQVTLSCSPISGHRSVSWYQQTPGQGLQFLFEYFSETQRNKGNFPGRFSGRQFSNSRSEMNVSTLELGDSALYLCASSPWVDEKLFFGSGTQLSVL.

V and J are TRBV7-3 and TRBJ2-1; 10 bases match TRBD2. Germline V gene lookup returns CDR1 SGHTA and CDR2 FQGTGA. Germline trimming cut 4 bases from V and 5 bases from J; bases unmatched to any gene: 2. This CDR3 is built from 14 residues. Here the CDR3 reads CASSWLAGDNEQFF. The CDR3 nucleotides read TGTGCCAGCAGCTGGCTAGCGGGGGACAATGAGCAGTTCTTC.